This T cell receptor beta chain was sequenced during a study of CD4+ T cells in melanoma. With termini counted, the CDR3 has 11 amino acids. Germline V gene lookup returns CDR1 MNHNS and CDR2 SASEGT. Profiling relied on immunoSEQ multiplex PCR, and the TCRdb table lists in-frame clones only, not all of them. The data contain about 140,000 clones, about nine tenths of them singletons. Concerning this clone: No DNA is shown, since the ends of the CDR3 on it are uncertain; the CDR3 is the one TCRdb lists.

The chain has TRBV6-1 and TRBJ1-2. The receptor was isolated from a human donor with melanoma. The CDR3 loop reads CASSILGGYTF.